This TCR beta chain was sequenced during a study of blood T cell repertoires in COVID-19. The CDR3 is 14 amino acids. Looked up from germline, CDR1 is MDHEN and CDR2 is SYDVKM. V was clipped by 5 bases and J by 9 bases; unmatched bases: 13. The data were produced by immunoSEQ multiplex PCR, yet TCRdb's version contains in-frame clones alone and is incomplete. Of approximately 240,000 clones in the sample, about 82% were seen once. The chain links TRBV28 to TRBJ2-7, with 7 bases matching TRBD1. This sequence was found in an older woman with active or convalescent COVID-19. The sequencing input was peripheral blood. The CDR3 spells CASSHQTGNAVQYV. For the CDR3, the DNA is TGTGCCAGCAGTCACCAGACAGGGAACGCGGTGCAGTACGTC.